This TCR beta chain was documented in a study of blood T cell repertoires in COVID-19. Study at large: Two negative PCRs, clearance, or symptom resolution had been documented for recovered Cohort 3 donors. COVID-19 samples from acute and convalescent phases originated in the United States, Italy and Spain.

Original processing notes: Counts of nucleated cells, estimated from reference gene primer amplification, were obtained. The table came from immunoSEQ multiplex PCR; TCRdb's copy has only in-frame clones and leaves some out. V and J calls and clone size follow that table, whereas D and trimming were derived from the DNA. The top ten hold roughly 19% of the sample, which has about 170,000 clones, approximately 79% seen once. Recruits, aged roughly 18 to 89 years, lived in 20 to 30 US areas. CDR1 and CDR2 (germline): SNHLY, FYNNEI. CDR3 length: 19 amino acids. The trim removed 4 bases at V and 4 bases at J, leaving 12 bases unmatched.

J is TRBJ2-2 and V is TRBV2, with 13 bases that match TRBD2. The sample comprised PBMCs or T cells enriched from blood (not recorded which). This receptor was identified in a woman in her sixties or seventies in a cohort exposed to, infected with or recovered from COVID-19 (not recorded which). This CDR3 reads CASSARLAGGPWSTGELFF. The CDR3 bases are TGTGCCAGCAGTGCCAGACTAGCGGGAGGCCCTTGGAGCACCGGGGAGCTGTTTTTT.